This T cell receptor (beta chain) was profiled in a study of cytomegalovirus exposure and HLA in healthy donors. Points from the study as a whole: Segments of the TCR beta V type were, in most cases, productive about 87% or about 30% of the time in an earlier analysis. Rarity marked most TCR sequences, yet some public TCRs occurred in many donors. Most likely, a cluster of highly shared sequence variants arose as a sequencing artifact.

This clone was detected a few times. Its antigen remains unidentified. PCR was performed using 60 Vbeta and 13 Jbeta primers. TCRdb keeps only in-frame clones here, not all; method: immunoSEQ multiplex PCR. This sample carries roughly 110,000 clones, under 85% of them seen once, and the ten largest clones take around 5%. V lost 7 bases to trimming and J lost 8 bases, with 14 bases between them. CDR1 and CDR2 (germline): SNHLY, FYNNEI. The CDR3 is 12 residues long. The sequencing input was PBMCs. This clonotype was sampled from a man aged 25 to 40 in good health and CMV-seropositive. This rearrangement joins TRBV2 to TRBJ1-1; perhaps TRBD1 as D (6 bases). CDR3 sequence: CASNAGVSEAFF. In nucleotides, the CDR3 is TGTGCCAGCAATGCAGGGGTATCCGAAGCTTTCTTT.